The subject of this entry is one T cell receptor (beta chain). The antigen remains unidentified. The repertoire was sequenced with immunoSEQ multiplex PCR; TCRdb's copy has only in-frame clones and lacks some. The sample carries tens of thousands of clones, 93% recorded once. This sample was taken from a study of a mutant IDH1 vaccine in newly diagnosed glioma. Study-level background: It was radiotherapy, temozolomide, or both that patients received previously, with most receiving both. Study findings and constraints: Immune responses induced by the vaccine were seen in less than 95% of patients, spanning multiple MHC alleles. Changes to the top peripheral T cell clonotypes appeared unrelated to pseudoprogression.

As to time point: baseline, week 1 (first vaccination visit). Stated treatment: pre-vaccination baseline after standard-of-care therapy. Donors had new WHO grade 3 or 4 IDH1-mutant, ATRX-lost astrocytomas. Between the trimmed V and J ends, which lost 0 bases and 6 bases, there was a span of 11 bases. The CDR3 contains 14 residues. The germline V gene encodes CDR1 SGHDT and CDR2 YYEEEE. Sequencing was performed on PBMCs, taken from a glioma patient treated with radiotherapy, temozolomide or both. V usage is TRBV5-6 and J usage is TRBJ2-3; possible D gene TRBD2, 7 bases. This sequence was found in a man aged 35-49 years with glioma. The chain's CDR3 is CASSLGTRGDTQYF. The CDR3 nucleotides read TGTGCCAGCAGCTTGGGGACTAGGGGGGATACGCAGTATTTT.